Presented here are 2 T cell receptor beta chains from one specimen sequenced in a study of regulatory T cells in long-lasting Graves disease. The authors built TCR beta libraries using iRepertoire HTBI primers and Arm-PCR of CDR3 regions. TCRdb ran MiXCR on the multiplex PCR reads and lists one entry per CDR3 protein. The sample lists 350,000 to 500,000 distinct CDR3 sequences, about 16% occurring once. Noted time point: newly diagnosed GD, antithyroid drugs for less than 3 months. Extracted RNA from PBMCs served as the source of the TCR library. In addition, the sample was reused for a study of T cells in Graves' hyperthyroidism and ophthalmopathy.

Sequenced here: peripheral blood mononuclear cells (PBMCs), sampled at new diagnosis, from a patient treated with antithyroid drugs. These receptors were collected from a woman between 18 and 29 years old with Graves disease.

This clonotype was seen a handful of times. This chain joins TRBV20-1 and TRBJ2-4, with a possible D match to TRBD1 (5 bases). The CDR3 is 17 residues long. Deletions cut 0 bases from V and 8 bases from J, with 23 bases between. CDR1 and CDR2 (germline): DFQATT, SNEGSKA (reference sequence). The DNA of the CDR3 is TGCAGTGCTAGAGATCCCCAGGGAAGGTTCGGTTTAGACATTCAGTACTTC. It codes for CSARDPQGRFGLDIQYF.

J is TRBJ1-2 and V is TRBV6-2 or TRBV6-3; perhaps TRBD1 as D (5 bases). Germline V gene sequence: CDR1 MNHEY, CDR2 SVGEGT. The CDR3 has 11 amino acids. V was clipped by 5 bases and J by 11 bases, with 12 bases between them. The CDR3 is CASSPGRMYTF. CDR3 coding DNA: TGTGCCAGCAGTCCGGGACGGATGTACACCTTC.